This entry features one T cell receptor (beta chain) sequence. In the original analysis: Reference gene primers were amplified, and this amplification served to estimate nucleated cell counts. Clones were sequenced by immunoSEQ multiplex PCR, and TCRdb holds only the in-frame ones, with some missing. V and J calls and clone size are given by that table; D and trimming were obtained from the DNA. This table holds approximately 500,000 clones, less than 90% found once. This record belongs to a study of blood T cell repertoires in COVID-19. About the research overall: Material from acute and convalescent COVID-19 was sourced from the United States, Italy and Spain.

From germline, CDR1 is SGHKS and CDR2 YYEKEE (reference sequence). The CDR3 consists of 14 residues. The V end lost 0 bases, the J end lost 1 base, and 7 bases lay between the germline ends. The genes are TRBV5-5 and TRBJ1-1, with no clear D. Sequenced material: peripheral blood. The receptor comes from a woman in her forties or fifties with COVID-19, enrolled during active disease. The DNA for the CDR3 is TGTGCCAGCAGCTTGGGACTGACGAACACTGAAGCTTTCTTT. As protein: CASSLGLTNTEAFF. The whole variable domain, remainder taken from reference TRBV5-5 and TRBJ1-1, is DAGVTQSPTHLIKTRGQQVTLRCSPISGHKSVSWYQQVLGQGPQFIFQYYEKEERGRGNFPDRFSARQFPNYSSELNVNALLLGDSALYLCASSLGLTNTEAFFGQGTRLTVV.